This TCR beta chain was sequenced during a study of cytomegalovirus exposure and HLA in healthy donors. Use of 60 Vbeta and 13 Jbeta primers characterized the PCR. The assay was immunoSEQ multiplex PCR, and TCRdb's table has in-frame clones only and misses some. Here the sample spans 100,000 to 150,000 clones, about 83% being singletons. The CDR3 spans 14 residues. V lost 2 bases and J 8 bases, leaving 16 bases between the germline ends. Germline lookup yields CDR1 SGDLS and CDR2 YYNGEE. The clonotype comes from a man under 40 in good health and CMV-seronegative. This chain links TRBV9 with TRBJ1-2; D is unresolved. Source material: PBMCs. CDR3: CASSVQALGYGYTF. In DNA, the CDR3 is TGTGCCAGCAGCGTCCAAGCCCTTGGTTACGGCTACACCTTC.